This is a list of T cell receptor beta chains from one sample in a study of blood T cell repertoires in COVID-19. Here immunoSEQ multiplex PCR was the method, and the copy in TCRdb shows in-frame clones only, minus some. The sample carries about 290,000 clones, approximately 91% recorded once. The source material was peripheral blood. The receptors stem from a woman in her thirties or forties who had recovered from COVID-19. CDR3s leave out the opening cysteine and the closing phenylalanine or tryptophan.

>TRBV24-1|TRBJ2-2
ATSDWASGDTGELF
>TRBV12-3/TRBV12-4|TRBJ2-1
ASSPSSYNEQF
>TRBV27|TRBJ2-1
ASSEGGRNNEQF
>TRBV5-4|TRBJ1-2
ASSPGGSPRGYGYT
>TRBV11-2|TRBJ2-2
ASSFRGTTGELF
>TRBV19|TRBJ2-3
ASSIRTGMPDTQY
>TRBV19|TRBJ2-3
ASRKAGNGADTQY
>TRBV3-1/TRBV3-2|TRBJ1-1
ASSQDPRFRVATEAF
>TRBV6-1|TRBJ1-6
ASRGTVRDSPLH
>TRBV10-3|TRBJ1-1
AISERGENTEAF
>TRBV3-1/TRBV3-2|TRBJ2-1
ATEGLAGEGEQF
>TRBV2|TRBJ1-5
ASTGDNQPQH
>TRBV6-5|TRBJ1-2
ASKAGGSNYGYT
>TRBV10-3|TRBJ2-3
AISEGQATSTQY
>TRBV6-6|TRBJ2-1
ASSLLAGGFQGTGTYNEQF
>TRBV9|TRBJ2-5
ASSVGGSGGGGETQY
>TRBV11-2|TRBJ1-1
ASSPQAELEAF
>TRBV9|TRBJ2-5
ASSVRDVETQY
>TRBV18|TRBJ2-2
ASSTGTSGTGELF
>TRBV15|TRBJ1-1
ATSRPPTGSTEAF
>TRBV12-5|TRBJ2-1
ASGAREKPYNEQF
>TRBV27|TRBJ2-4
ASSLGWLAGIQY
>TRBV7-2|TRBJ1-2
ASRPGTESGYT
>TRBV19|TRBJ2-3
ASRIGTRGDTQY
>TRBV19|TRBJ1-4
ASSPHADRGDEKLF
>TRBV5-1|TRBJ2-5
ASSRLTSGAQETQY
>TRBV6-1|TRBJ1-1
ASSERVFIPEAF
>TRBV6-2/TRBV6-3|TRBJ1-4
ASSYPVGTGGEKLF